A single T cell receptor (beta chain) is shown here with its context. Its target is not known. UMI-labeled 5' RACE yielded the TRB cDNA libraries. TCRdb re-called the 5' RACE reads; one entry per CDR3 protein, DNA not given. The table lists over 150,000 distinct CDR3 sequences. The data were taken from a study of CXCR3-negative and CXCR3-positive naive CD8 T cells. The CDR3 runs 13 residues. Germline loops: CDR1 SQVTM, CDR2 ANQGSEA. Sorting was done in triplicate for each CD8+ T cell subset (about 300,000 cells each). Naive CD8+ T cells showed a CD45RO-CCR7+CD27+CD95- phenotype. Findings and caveats of the study: For memory CD8+ cells diversity was much lower, but both naive subsets had comparably high diversity. Similar TRBV-TRBJ usage characterized naive CXCR3-negative and CXCR3-positive cells; memory cells differed. CXCR3-negative naive cells had less hydrophobic TRB CDR3s than did CXCR3-positive naive cells.

The sequencing sample was made of naive CXCR3+ CD8+ T cells from blood. As to subset: CD45RO-CCR7+CD27+CD95- naive CD8+ T cells expressing CXCR3 (TNR3+). This receptor was identified in a human donor in good health. Some clones in this sample may be carry-over from other donors' samples. This chain uses TRBV29-1 with TRBJ2-2. CDR3 region: CSVEDRDTGELFF.